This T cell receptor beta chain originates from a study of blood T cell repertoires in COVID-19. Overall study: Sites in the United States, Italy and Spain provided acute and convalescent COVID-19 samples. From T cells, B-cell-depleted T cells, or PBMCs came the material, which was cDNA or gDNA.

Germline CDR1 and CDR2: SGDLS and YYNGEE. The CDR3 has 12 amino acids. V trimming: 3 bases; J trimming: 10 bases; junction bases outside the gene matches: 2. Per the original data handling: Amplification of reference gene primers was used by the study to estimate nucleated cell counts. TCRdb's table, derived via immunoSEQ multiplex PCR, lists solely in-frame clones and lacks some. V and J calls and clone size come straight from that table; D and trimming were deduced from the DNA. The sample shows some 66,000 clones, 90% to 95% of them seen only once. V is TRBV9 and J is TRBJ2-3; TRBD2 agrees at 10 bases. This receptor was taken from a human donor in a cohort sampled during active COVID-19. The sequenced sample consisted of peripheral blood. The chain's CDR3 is CASSGLAGAQYF. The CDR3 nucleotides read TGTGCCAGCAGCGGTCTAGCGGGGGCGCAGTATTTT.